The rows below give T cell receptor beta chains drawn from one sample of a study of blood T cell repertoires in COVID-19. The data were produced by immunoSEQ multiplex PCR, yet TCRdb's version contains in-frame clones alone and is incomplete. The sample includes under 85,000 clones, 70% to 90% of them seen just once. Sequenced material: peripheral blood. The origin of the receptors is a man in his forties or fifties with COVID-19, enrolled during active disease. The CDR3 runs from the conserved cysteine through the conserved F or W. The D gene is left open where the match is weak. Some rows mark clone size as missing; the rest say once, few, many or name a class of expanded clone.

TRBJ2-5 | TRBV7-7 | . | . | CASSLASGHQETQYF | TGTGCCAGCAGCTTAGCGTCGGGACATCAAGAGACCCAGTACTTC
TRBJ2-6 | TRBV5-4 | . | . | CASSLDPTAGANVLTF | TGTGCCAGCAGCTTGGACCCGACAGCTGGGGCCAACGTCCTGACTTTC
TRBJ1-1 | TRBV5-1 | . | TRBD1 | CASSPGTGLLEAFF | TGCGCCAGCAGCCCCGGGACAGGTTTATTGGAAGCTTTCTTT
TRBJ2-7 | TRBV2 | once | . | CASTSPRYEQYF | TGTGCCAGCACGAGCCCCCGCTACGAGCAGTACTTC
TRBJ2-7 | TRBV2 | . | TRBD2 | CASSVSGGASYEQYF | TGTGCCAGCAGTGTTAGCGGGGGGGCATCCTACGAGCAGTACTTC
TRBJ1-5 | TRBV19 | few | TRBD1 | CASSGSGGGQPQHF | TGTGCCAGTAGTGGCTCAGGGGGCGGTCAGCCCCAGCATTTT
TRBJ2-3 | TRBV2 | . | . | CASRPTRDTQYF | TGTGCCAGCAGGCCGACTCGAGATACGCAGTATTTT
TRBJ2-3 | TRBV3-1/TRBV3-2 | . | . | CASSQDGGGLVTDTQYF | TGTGCCAGCAGCCAAGATGGAGGAGGGCTTGTCACAGATACGCAGTATTTT
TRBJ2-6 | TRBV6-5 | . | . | CASSYDSSGANVLTF | TGTGCCAGCAGTTACGACTCCTCTGGGGCCAACGTCCTGACTTTC
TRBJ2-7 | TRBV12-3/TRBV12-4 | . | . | CASSHGYEQYF | TGTGCCAGCAGCCACGGGTACGAGCAGTACTTC
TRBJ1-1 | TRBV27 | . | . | CASSRPGANTEAFF | TGTGCCAGCAGCCGACCAGGCGCGAACACTGAAGCTTTCTTT
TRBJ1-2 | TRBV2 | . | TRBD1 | CASSEGTGGDYGYTF | TGTGCCAGCAGTGAAGGGACAGGGGGCGACTATGGCTACACCTTC
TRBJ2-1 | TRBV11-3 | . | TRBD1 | CASGQGPSSYNEQFF | TGTGCCAGCGGACAGGGCCCTAGCTCCTACAATGAGCAGTTCTTC